This passage covers 27 T cell receptor beta chains from one sample sequenced in a study of beta chain features in type 1 diabetes. Every isolated RNA sample was fully reverse transcribed, so sequencing captured expressed TCRB transcripts. Using immunoSEQ multiplex PCR, the repertoire was profiled, and TCRdb retains in-frame clones only, with some absent. Here the sample spans 600,000 to 650,000 clones, roughly 16% being singletons. The sequencing sample was made of naive CD4+ T cells from blood. Every receptor here comes from a man aged 18 to 30 in good health.

The table lists this clone with a few counts. This chain joins TRBV2 and TRBJ1-2; 7 bases agree with TRBD1. The J segment lost 5 bases and the V segment lost 2 bases, leaving 5 bases of the junction unmatched. CDR1 and CDR2 from the germline V gene are SNHLY and FYNNEI. This CDR3 is built from 14 residues. The CDR3 sequence: CASSELDRAYGYTF. Here the CDR3 DNA reads TGTGCCAGCAGTGAATTAGACAGGGCTTATGGCTACACCTTC.

The chain links TRBV29-1 to TRBJ2-7; 13 bases agree with TRBD2. The J segment lost 2 bases and the V segment lost 6 bases, leaving 4 bases of the junction unmatched. The CDR3 has 14 amino acids. Germline V gene lookup returns CDR1 SQVTM and CDR2 ANQGSEA. CDR3 sequence reads: CSVEGLAGTYEQYF. The CDR3 DNA sequence: TGCAGCGTGGAGGGACTAGCGGGAACCTACGAGCAGTACTTC.

This clone was observed a handful of times. This chain connects TRBV7-2 to TRBJ2-5; 7 nucleotides match TRBD1. This CDR3 is 14 amino acids long. Germline V lookup: CDR1 SGHTA, CDR2 FQGNSA. The J segment lost 4 bases and the V segment lost 2 bases, leaving 4 bases of the junction unmatched. The CDR3 is CASSLQQGRETQYF. The CDR3 region has the DNA TGTGCCAGCAGCTTACAACAGGGGCGAGAGACCCAGTACTTC.

This clone has more than one count but fewer than ten. V is TRBV7-8 and J is TRBJ2-7; 7 bases are a match to TRBD1. V dropped 0 bases and J dropped 2; count of bases not matched to a gene: 10. The length of the CDR3 is 17 residues. Germline V gene sequence: CDR1 SGHVS, CDR2 FQNEAQ. CDR3 sequence reads: CASSLAVDRRNPYEQYF. The DNA for the CDR3 is TGTGCCAGCAGCTTAGCGGTGGACAGGAGAAACCCCTACGAGCAGTACTTC.

In its sample, this clone was seen a few times. The V call is TRBV27, the J call TRBJ1-3, with D unclear. CDR1 is MNHEY and CDR2 is SMNVEV in the germline V gene (reference sequence). The CDR3 runs 15 residues. Trimming removed 4 bases from V and 4 bases from J, with 14 bases in between. CDR3 bases: TGTGCCAGCAGTTCCCCGGCAGTTGGAGGAAACACCATATATTTT. This codes for CASSSPAVGGNTIYF.

This clone showed up just a few times. The rearrangement uses TRBV9 and TRBJ1-3; 8 bases are shared with TRBD1. This CDR3 is 14 amino acids long. Per the germline V gene, CDR1 is SGDLS and CDR2 is YYNGEE. V lost 3 bases and J lost 2; bases outside the gene matches: 1. The CDR3 sequence is CASSATGAGNTIYF. CDR3 nucleotide sequence: TGTGCCAGCAGCGCGACAGGGGCTGGAAACACCATATATTTT. The full variable domain, completed using reference TRBV9 and TRBJ1-3, is DSGVTQTPKHLITATGQRVTLRCSPRSGDLSVYWYQQSLDQGLQFLIQYYNGEERAKGNILERFSAQQFPDLHSELNLSSLELGDSALYFCASSATGAGNTIYFGEGSWLTVV.

This clone was seen a few times. The V gene is TRBV4-1, the J gene TRBJ1-1; D remains unclear. CDR3 length: 16 amino acids. The germline gives CDR1 MGHRA, CDR2 YSYEKL. V lost 0 bases, J lost 4 bases, and 15 bases lay in between. CDR3 loop: CASSQDGSGPGTEAFF. In nucleotides, the CDR3 is TGCGCCAGCAGCCAAGACGGTTCAGGTCCGGGCACTGAAGCTTTCTTT.

This clone was seen more than once but under ten times. The chain combines TRBV7-2 with TRBJ2-7; D unresolved. This CDR3 is built from 12 residues. Germline CDR1 is SGHTA and CDR2 is FQGNSA. V lost 3 bases, J lost 2 bases, and 5 bases lay in between. In nucleotides, the CDR3 is TGTGCCAGCAGCTTGTTGACCTACGAGCAGTACTTC. This translates into CASSLLTYEQYF.

CDR3 nucleotides: TGTGCCATCAGTGAGTCGGGACAGATAAACTATGGCTACACCTTC. As protein: CAISESGQINYGYTF. V and J are TRBV10-3 and TRBJ1-2; TRBD1 aligns across 7 bases. The CDR3 sequence is 15 residues long. The germline V gene encodes CDR1 ENHRY and CDR2 SYGVKD. The ends lost 0 bases at V and 2 bases at J; junction bases unmatched: 3.

This clone turned up a few times. CDR3 coding DNA: TGTGCCAGCAGCCTATCTTTCACAGATACGCAGTATTTT. It specifies CASSLSFTDTQYF. V and J are TRBV7-3 and TRBJ2-3; unclear D gene. The germline CDR1 and CDR2 sequences are SGHTA and FQGTGA. The CDR3 runs to 13 residues. V lost 5 bases to trimming and J lost 2 bases, with 8 bases between them.

This clone was observed a few times. The V call is TRBV16, the J call TRBJ2-1, with 9 bases that match TRBD1. From germline, CDR1 is KGHSY and CDR2 FQNENV. CDR3 length equals 20 residues. Trimming cost V 1 base and J 1 base; bases outside gene matches: 14. The CDR3 region has the DNA TGTGCCAGCAGCCAATTGTTCCTTTTGGAACAGGGGGCTTCCTACAATGAGCAGTTCTTC. Translating gives CASSQLFLLEQGASYNEQFF.

This clone was seen a few times. This chain uses TRBV9 with TRBJ2-1, with unresolved D. V lost 2 bases and J lost 8, with 14 bases in between. Germline CDR1 is SGDLS and CDR2 is YYNGEE. The length of the CDR3 is 14 residues. DNA of the CDR3: TGTGCCAGCAGCGTCTCCCCCCAGGTAGATGAGCAGTTCTTC. This gives the protein CASSVSPQVDEQFF.

This clone was counted a few times. The V call is TRBV2, the J call TRBJ2-2; D perhaps matches TRBD1 (6 bases). Looked up from germline, CDR1 is SNHLY and CDR2 is FYNNEI. Trimming shortened V by 8 bases and J by 3 bases, and 16 bases separated the two germline ends. This CDR3 spans 15 amino acids. Here the CDR3 DNA reads TGTGCCAGCTTTTCGCAGGGGCCCTACACCGGGGAGCTGTTTTTT. It codes for CASFSQGPYTGELFF.

This clone was found a few times. CDR3: CASTYTRGAGVWNEQFF. The CDR3 DNA reads as TGCGCCAGCACCTACACTAGAGGGGCGGGAGTTTGGAATGAGCAGTTCTTC. The V and J genes are TRBV5-1 and TRBJ2-1; TRBD2 matches 7 bases. The CDR3 consists of 17 residues. Unmatched junction bases numbered 19, after V lost 6 bases and J lost 7 bases. Germline CDR1 SGHRS, CDR2 YFSETQ.

V and J are TRBV5-1 and TRBJ2-7; maybe TRBD2 (5 bases). V shed 4 bases and J shed 0 bases, with 14 bases lying between them. This CDR3 has 15 amino acids. Germline V CDR1 and CDR2: SGHRS, YFSETQ. CDR3 nucleotides: TGCGCCAGCAGCACCACCAGTGGGAGCTCCTACGAGCAGTACTTC. Protein sequence: CASSTTSGSSYEQYF.

The J gene is TRBJ2-7, the V gene TRBV19; possible D gene TRBD1, 5 bases. This CDR3 has 14 amino acids. In germline, CDR1 is LNHDA, CDR2 SQIVND (reference sequence). V lost 3 bases and J 3 bases, leaving 12 bases between the germline ends. The CDR3 DNA follows: TGTGCCAGTAGTATCACCGCTACAGGCTACGAGCAGTACTTC. Its translation: CASSITATGYEQYF.

As DNA, the CDR3 is TGTGCCAGCAGTGAGGACTCTCTCTACACCGGGGAGCTGTTTTTT. It is translated as CASSEDSLYTGELFF. V usage is TRBV2 and J usage is TRBJ2-2; possible D gene TRBD2, 5 bases. Between the trimmed V and J ends, which lost 3 bases and 3 bases, there was a span of 11 bases. Germline-derived CDR1 and CDR2 are SNHLY and FYNNEI. The CDR3 sequence is 15 residues long.

This clone was seen only a few times. The J gene is TRBJ2-5, the V gene TRBV5-1, with 13 bases matching TRBD2. Trimming cost V 2 bases and J 5 bases; bases outside gene matches: 6. Germline-derived CDR1 and CDR2 are SGHRS and YFSETQ. The CDR3 extends over 16 amino acids. The CDR3 is CASSFLGTSGTETQYF. Here the CDR3 DNA reads TGCGCCAGCAGCTTCCTAGGGACTAGCGGGACGGAGACCCAGTACTTC.

The J gene is TRBJ2-6, the V gene TRBV10-3, with 7 bases that match TRBD1. There are 16 residues in the CDR3. Unmatched junction bases numbered 4, after V lost 2 bases and J lost 3 bases. Germline lookup yields CDR1 ENHRY and CDR2 SYGVKD. The CDR3 reads CAISEPDRLGANVLTF. The CDR3, as DNA: TGTGCCATCAGTGAGCCGGACAGGCTTGGGGCCAACGTCCTGACTTTC.

In its sample, this clone was seen a few times. Being one base from a much bigger clone, this may be a read error. This chain connects TRBV10-3 to TRBJ2-7; D gene uncertain. In germline, CDR1 is ENHRY, CDR2 SYGVKD. The V gene lost 3 bases and the J gene lost 3 bases, with 3 bases spanning the gap. The CDR3 spans 11 residues. The CDR3 DNA is TGTGCCATCAGTGACGGCTACGAGCAGTACTTC. Protein: CAISDGYEQYF.

This clone was picked up a small number of times. The chain is built from TRBV29-1 and TRBJ2-5; 14 bases fit TRBD2. This CDR3 comprises 15 residues. V lost 7 bases, J lost 5 bases, and 9 bases stayed unmatched. Germline CDR1 SQVTM, CDR2 ANQGSEA. CDR3 in amino acids: CSGKRTSGGYETQYF. Here the CDR3 DNA reads TGCAGCGGCAAACGGACTAGCGGGGGGTATGAGACCCAGTACTTC.

This clone was seen more than once but under ten times. Other DNA sequences in this sample translate to the same CDR3. The rearrangement links TRBV2 to TRBJ1-5; 9 bases align to TRBD1. The germline CDR1 and CDR2 sequences are SNHLY and FYNNEI. The junction had 7 bases not matched to a gene; V was cut back by 6 bases and J by 4 bases. The CDR3 is 15 residues long. The DNA for the CDR3 is TGTGCCAGCAGAACCGGGACAGGGTCGAATCAGCCCCAGCATTTT. This translates into CASRTGTGSNQPQHF.

The V and J genes are TRBV4-2 and TRBJ2-3; TRBD1 aligns across 10 bases. In germline, CDR1 is LGHNA, CDR2 YNFKEQ. V lost 6 bases to trimming and J lost 3 bases; unmatched junction nucleotides: 6. This CDR3 has 15 amino acids. This CDR3 is CASRRPGQGTDTQYF. CDR3 bases: TGTGCCAGCAGACGTCCGGGACAGGGGACAGATACGCAGTATTTT.

The chain couples TRBV27 to TRBJ1-6; the match to TRBD1 covers 9 bases. J was trimmed by 10 bases and V by 6 bases; bases with no gene match: 13. CDR3 length: 16 amino acids. Germline V gives CDR1 MNHEY, CDR2 SMNVEV (reference sequence). The CDR3 loop is CASSLTSTGGGSPLHF. In nucleotides, the CDR3 is TGTGCCAGCAGCCTAACCTCGACAGGGGGTGGCTCACCCCTCCACTTT.

The chain carries TRBV29-1 and TRBJ2-7, with 9 bases lining up with TRBD1. CDR3 length: 16 amino acids. Losses at the gene ends were 5 bases for V and 1 base for J; bases not matched to a gene: 12. The germline V gene has CDR1 SQVTM and CDR2 ANQGSEA. The CDR3 here is CSVTWSGTGNSYEQYF. The DNA of the CDR3 is TGCAGCGTTACCTGGTCCGGGACAGGGAATTCCTACGAGCAGTACTTC.

V and J are TRBV10-3 and TRBJ2-6; 7 nucleotides match TRBD1. Germline trimming cut 0 bases from V and 4 bases from J; bases unmatched to any gene: 12. Per germline, CDR1 ENHRY and CDR2 SYGVKD. This CDR3 spans 19 amino acids. CDR3 nucleotides: TGTGCCATCAGTGAGTCCTGGACAGGATTACCTTTAGGGGCCAACGTCCTGACTTTC. Its protein is CAISESWTGLPLGANVLTF.

This clone was counted only a few times. The chain has TRBV28 and TRBJ1-2; D is ambiguous. The length of the CDR3 is 15 residues. V was clipped by 3 bases and J by 6 bases, with 17 bases between them. Germline CDR1 is MDHEN and CDR2 is SYDVKM. CDR3 in amino acids: CASSLSNTLGHGYTF. The CDR3 coding sequence is TGTGCCAGCAGTTTGTCGAACACCCTAGGGCATGGCTACACCTTC.